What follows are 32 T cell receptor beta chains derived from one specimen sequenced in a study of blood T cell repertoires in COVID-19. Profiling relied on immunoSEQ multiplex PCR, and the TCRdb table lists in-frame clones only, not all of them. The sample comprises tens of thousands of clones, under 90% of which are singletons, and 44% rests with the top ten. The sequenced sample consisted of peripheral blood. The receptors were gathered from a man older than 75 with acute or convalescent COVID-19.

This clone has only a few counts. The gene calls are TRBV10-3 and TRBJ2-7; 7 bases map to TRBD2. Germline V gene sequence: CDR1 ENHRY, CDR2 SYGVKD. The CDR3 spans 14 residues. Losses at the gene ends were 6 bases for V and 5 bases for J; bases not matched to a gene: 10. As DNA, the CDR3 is TGTGCCATCAGCAGGGCCCTTGGGAGGGACGAGCAGTACTTC. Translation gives CAISRALGRDEQYF.

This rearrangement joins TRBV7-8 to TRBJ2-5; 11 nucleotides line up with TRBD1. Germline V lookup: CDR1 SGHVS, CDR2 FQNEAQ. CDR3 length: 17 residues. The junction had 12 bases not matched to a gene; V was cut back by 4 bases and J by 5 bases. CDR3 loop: CASSWNRDRGFGETQYF. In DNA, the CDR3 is TGTGCCAGCAGCTGGAACCGGGACAGGGGGTTCGGGGAGACCCAGTACTTC.

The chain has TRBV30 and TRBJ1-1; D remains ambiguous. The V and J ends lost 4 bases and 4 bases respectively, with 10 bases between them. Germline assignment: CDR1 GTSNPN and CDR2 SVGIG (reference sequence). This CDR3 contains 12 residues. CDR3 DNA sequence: TGTGCCTGGAACTTGGGGAGCACTGAAGCTTTCTTT. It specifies CAWNLGSTEAFF.

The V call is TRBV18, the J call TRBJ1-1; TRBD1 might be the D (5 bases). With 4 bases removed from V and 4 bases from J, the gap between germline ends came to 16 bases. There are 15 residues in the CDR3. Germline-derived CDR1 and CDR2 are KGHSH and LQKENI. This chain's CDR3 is CASSHGVPRGTEAFF. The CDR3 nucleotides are TGTGCCAGCTCACACGGAGTACCAAGGGGCACTGAAGCTTTCTTT.

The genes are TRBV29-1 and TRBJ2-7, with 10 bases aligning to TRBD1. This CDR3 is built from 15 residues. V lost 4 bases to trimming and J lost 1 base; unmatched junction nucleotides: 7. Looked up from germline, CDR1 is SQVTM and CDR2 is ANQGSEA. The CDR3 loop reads CSVGNPGQGSYEQYF. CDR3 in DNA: TGCAGCGTTGGAAACCCGGGACAGGGGTCCTACGAGCAGTACTTC.

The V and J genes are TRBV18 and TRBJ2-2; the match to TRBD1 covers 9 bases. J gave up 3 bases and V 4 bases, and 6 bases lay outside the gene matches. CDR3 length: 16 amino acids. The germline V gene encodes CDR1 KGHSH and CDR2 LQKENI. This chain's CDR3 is CASSQGTGSDTGELFF. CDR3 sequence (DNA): TGTGCCAGCTCACAAGGGACAGGGTCGGACACCGGGGAGCTGTTTTTT.

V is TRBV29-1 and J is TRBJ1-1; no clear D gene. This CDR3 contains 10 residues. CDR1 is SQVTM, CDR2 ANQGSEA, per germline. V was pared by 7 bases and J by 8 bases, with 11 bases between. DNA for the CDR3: TGCAGCGCCAACACCCCAGAAGCTTTCTTT. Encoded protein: CSANTPEAFF.

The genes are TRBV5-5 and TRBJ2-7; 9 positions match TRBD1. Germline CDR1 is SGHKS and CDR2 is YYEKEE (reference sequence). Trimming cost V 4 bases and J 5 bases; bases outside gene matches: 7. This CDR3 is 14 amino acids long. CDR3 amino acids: CASSKAGTGHEQYF. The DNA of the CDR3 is TGTGCCAGCAGCAAAGCCGGGACAGGGCACGAGCAGTACTTC.

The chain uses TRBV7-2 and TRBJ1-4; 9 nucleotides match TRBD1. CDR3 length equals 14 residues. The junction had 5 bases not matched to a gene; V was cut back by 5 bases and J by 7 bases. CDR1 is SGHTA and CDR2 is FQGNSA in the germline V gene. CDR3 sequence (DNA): TGTGCCAGCAGCGAACAGGACAGGGGTGAAAAACTGTTTTTT. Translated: CASSEQDRGEKLFF.

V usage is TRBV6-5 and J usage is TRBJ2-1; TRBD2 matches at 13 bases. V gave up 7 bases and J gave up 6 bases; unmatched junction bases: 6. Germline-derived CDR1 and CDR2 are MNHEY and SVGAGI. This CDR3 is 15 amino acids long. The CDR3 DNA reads TGTGCCAGCACCACTAGCGGGAGGGCCTTCAATGAGCAGTTCTTC. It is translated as CASTTSGRAFNEQFF.

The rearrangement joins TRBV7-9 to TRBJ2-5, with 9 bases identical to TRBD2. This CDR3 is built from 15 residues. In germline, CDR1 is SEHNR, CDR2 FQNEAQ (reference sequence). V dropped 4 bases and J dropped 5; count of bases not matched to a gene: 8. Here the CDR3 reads CASSSESGRSETQYF. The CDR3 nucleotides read TGTGCCAGCAGCTCAGAGAGCGGGAGGAGCGAGACCCAGTACTTC.

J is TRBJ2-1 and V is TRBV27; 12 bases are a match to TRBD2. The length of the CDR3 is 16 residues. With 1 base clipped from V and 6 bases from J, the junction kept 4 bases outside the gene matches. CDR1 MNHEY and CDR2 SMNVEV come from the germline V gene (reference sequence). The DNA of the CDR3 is TGTGCCAGCAGTTTATACAGGACTAGCGGGATCAATGAGCAGTTCTTC. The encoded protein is CASSLYRTSGINEQFF.

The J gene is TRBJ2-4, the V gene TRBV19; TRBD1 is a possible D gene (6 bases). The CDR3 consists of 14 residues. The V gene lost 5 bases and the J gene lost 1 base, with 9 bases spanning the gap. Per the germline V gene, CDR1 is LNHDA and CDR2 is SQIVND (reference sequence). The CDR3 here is CASSAQGAKNIQYF. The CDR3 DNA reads TGTGCCAGTAGTGCCCAGGGGGCCAAAAACATTCAGTACTTC.

The CDR3, as DNA: TGTGCCAGCAGCGTAGCTAGGACAGGAACCTATGGCTACACCTTC. It translates to CASSVARTGTYGYTF. V is TRBV9 and J is TRBJ1-2; the match to TRBD1 covers 7 bases. Trimming cost V 0 bases and J 4 bases; bases outside gene matches: 6. CDR3 length: 15 residues. Germline loops: CDR1 SGDLS, CDR2 YYNGEE.

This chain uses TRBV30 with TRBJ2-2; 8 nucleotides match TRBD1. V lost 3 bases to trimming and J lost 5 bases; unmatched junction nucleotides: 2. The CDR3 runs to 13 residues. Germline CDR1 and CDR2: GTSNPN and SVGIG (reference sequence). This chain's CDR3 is CAWSGQGTGELFF. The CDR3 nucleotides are TGTGCCTGGAGCGGACAGGGAACCGGGGAGCTGTTTTTT.

The CDR3 here is CASSPGTGGEEQYF. Here the CDR3 DNA reads TGTGCCAGCTCACCTGGGACAGGGGGGGAGGAGCAGTACTTC. The J gene is TRBJ2-7, the V gene TRBV18, with 11 positions matching TRBD1. The CDR3 runs to 14 residues. V dropped 3 bases and J dropped 7; count of bases not matched to a gene: 5. CDR1 and CDR2 from the germline V gene are KGHSH and LQKENI.

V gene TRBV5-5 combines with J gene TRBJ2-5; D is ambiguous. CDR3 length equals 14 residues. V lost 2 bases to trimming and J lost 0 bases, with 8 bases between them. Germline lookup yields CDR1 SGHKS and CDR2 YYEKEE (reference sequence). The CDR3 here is CASSFWPDQETQYF. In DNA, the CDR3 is TGTGCCAGCAGCTTTTGGCCAGACCAAGAGACCCAGTACTTC.

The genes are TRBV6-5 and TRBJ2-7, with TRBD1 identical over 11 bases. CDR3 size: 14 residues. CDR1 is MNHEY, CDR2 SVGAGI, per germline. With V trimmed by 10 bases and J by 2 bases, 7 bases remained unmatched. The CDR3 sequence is CATARDRGTYEQYF. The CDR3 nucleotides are TGTGCCACAGCCCGGGACAGGGGGACCTACGAGCAGTACTTC.

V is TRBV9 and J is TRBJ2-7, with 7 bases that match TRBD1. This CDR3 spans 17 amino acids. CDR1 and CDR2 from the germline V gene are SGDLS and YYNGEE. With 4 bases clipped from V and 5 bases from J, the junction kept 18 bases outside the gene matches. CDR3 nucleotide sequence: TGTGCCAGCAGCTCCTCGTCTAGAACGACAGGGAACAACGAGCAGTACTTC. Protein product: CASSSSSRTTGNNEQYF.

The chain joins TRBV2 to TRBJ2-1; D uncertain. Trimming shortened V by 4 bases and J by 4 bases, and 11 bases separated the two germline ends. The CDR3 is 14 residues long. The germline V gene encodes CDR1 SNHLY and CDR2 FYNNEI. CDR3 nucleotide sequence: TGTGCCAGCAGTGTCAGTCTTCAGTACAATGAGCAGTTCTTC. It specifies CASSVSLQYNEQFF.

The chain's CDR3 is CASSGTGHSGNTIYF. The CDR3 DNA reads as TGTGCCAGCAGCGGGACAGGCCACTCTGGAAACACCATATATTTT. This chain links TRBV2 with TRBJ1-3, with TRBD1 matching over 8 bases. The germline V gene encodes CDR1 SNHLY and CDR2 FYNNEI. The CDR3 runs to 15 residues. The trim removed 6 bases at V and 0 bases at J, leaving 4 bases unmatched.

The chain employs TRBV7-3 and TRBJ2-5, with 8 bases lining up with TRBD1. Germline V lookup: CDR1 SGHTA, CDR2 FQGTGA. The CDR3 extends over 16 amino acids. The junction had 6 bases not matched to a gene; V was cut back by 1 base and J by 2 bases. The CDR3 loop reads CASSLMAGQAQETQYF. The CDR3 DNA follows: TGTGCCAGCAGCTTAATGGCGGGACAGGCGCAAGAGACCCAGTACTTC.

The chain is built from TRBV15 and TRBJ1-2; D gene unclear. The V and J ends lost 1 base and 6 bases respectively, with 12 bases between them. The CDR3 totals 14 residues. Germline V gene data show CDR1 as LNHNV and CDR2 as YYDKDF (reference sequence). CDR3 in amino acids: CATSRVEITNGYTF. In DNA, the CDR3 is TGTGCCACCAGCAGAGTTGAGATTACGAATGGCTACACCTTC.

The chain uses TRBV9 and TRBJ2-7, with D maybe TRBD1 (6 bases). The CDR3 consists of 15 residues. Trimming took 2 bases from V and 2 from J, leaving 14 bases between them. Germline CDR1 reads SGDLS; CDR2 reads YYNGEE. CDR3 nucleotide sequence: TGTGCCAGCAGCGTTGGGCCAGGGGCGGCCTACGAGCAGTACTTC. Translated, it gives CASSVGPGAAYEQYF.

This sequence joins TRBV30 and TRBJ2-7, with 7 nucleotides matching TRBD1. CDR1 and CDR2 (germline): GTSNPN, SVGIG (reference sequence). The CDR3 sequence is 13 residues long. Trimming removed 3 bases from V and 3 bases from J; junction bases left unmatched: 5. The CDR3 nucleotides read TGTGCCTGGAGAAGGACAGGTCGCTACGAGCAGTACTTC. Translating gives CAWRRTGRYEQYF.

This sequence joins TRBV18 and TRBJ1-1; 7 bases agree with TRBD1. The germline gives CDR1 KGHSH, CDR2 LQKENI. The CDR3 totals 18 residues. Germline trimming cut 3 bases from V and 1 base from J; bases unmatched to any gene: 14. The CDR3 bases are TGTGCCAGCTCACCCCGTCAGGGGGGCGGACCCCAGAACACTGAAGCTTTCTTT. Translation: CASSPRQGGGPQNTEAFF.

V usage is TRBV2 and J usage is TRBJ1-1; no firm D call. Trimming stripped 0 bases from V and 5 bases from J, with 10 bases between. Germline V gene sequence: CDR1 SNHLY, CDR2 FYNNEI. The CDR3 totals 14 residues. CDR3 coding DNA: TGTGCCAGCAGTGAAGCGCTTCGAGGGACTGAAGCTTTCTTT. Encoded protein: CASSEALRGTEAFF.

CDR3: CASSSPRQELHPGNQPQHF. CDR3 DNA: TGTGCCAGCAGTTCACCCAGACAGGAATTACATCCTGGCAATCAGCCCCAGCATTTT. V is TRBV28 and J is TRBJ1-5; maybe TRBD1 (6 bases). CDR1 is MDHEN, CDR2 SYDVKM, per germline. V was trimmed by 4 bases and J by 2 bases, leaving 24 bases between them. This CDR3 has 19 residues.

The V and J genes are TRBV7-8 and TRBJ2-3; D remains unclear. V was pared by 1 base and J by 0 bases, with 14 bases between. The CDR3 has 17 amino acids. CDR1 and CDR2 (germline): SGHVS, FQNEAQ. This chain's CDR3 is CASSLVPDSSSTDTQYF. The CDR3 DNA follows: TGTGCCAGCAGCTTAGTCCCAGACTCATCTAGCACAGATACGCAGTATTTT.

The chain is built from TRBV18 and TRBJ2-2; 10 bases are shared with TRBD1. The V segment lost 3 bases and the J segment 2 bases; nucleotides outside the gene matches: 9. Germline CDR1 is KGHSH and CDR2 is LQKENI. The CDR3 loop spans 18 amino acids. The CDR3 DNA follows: TGTGCCAGCTCACCTACCGGGACAGGGGTCTCTAACACCGGGGAGCTGTTTTTT. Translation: CASSPTGTGVSNTGELFF.

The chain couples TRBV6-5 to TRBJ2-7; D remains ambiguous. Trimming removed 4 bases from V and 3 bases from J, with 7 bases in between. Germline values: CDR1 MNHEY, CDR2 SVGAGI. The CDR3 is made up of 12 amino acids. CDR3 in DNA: TGTGCCAGCAGTTTTTCAGACTACGAGCAGTACTTC. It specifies CASSFSDYEQYF.

CDR3 residues: CASSSPPLVGNTIYF. The DNA for the CDR3 is TGTGCCAGCAGTTCCCCCCCTCTCGTTGGAAACACCATATATTTT. The rearrangement uses TRBV6-5 and TRBJ1-3; D gene ambiguous. This CDR3 spans 15 amino acids. The germline V gene encodes CDR1 MNHEY and CDR2 SVGAGI. Trimming removed 4 bases at V and 3 bases at J, with 13 bases between.